This TCR beta chain stems from a study of blood T cell repertoires in COVID-19. TCRdb keeps only in-frame clones here, not all; method: immunoSEQ multiplex PCR. The top ten hold over 8% of the sample, which has roughly 300,000 clones, over 75% seen once. Germline V CDR1 and CDR2: MNHEY, SVGAGI. The CDR3 sequence is 13 residues long. V dropped 5 bases and J dropped 5 bases, with 12 bases sitting between them. Sequencing was carried out using peripheral blood. The origin of this receptor is a man younger than 35 with active or convalescent COVID-19. The chain links TRBV6-5 to TRBJ1-2, with D perhaps matching TRBD1 (6 bases). CDR3 sequence reads: CASSRGSAYGYTF. The DNA of the CDR3 is TGTGCCAGCAGTAGGGGGTCAGCTTATGGCTACACCTTC.